The sequence of this TCR beta chain was determined in a study of cytomegalovirus exposure and HLA in healthy donors. The V end lost 3 bases, the J end lost 5 bases, and 6 bases lay between the germline ends. Looked up from germline, CDR1 is SGHTA and CDR2 is FQGNSA. The CDR3 sequence is 12 residues long. General observations from the study: It has been reported that TCR beta sequences accurately predicted the HLA-A and HLA-B alleles of most subjects.

The PCR ran on 60 Vbeta and 13 Jbeta primers. Method: immunoSEQ multiplex PCR; TCRdb's copy keeps in-frame clones and lacks some. Of nearly 110,000 clones listed, roughly 75% are singletons. As for this clone: The target antigen is unknown.

This chain joins TRBV7-2 and TRBJ2-3, with D hard to call. The clonotype was recovered from a man aged 40-55 years in good health and CMV-seronegative. Sequencing was carried out using PBMCs. DNA of the CDR3: TGTGCCAGCAGCTTTTTACAAGATACGCAGTATTTT. It yields the protein CASSFLQDTQYF.